A single sample is the source of the 12 T cell receptor beta chains below, sequenced in a study of T cells expressing NK-cell markers. From its re-call of the 5' RACE reads, TCRdb lists each CDR3 protein once, without DNA. Listed are some 280,000 distinct CDR3 sequences; 0.39% falls within the top ten. Sequencing used blood T cells: a sorted CD56 or NKG2C T cell subset, CD4+ or CD8+ T cells, or bulk PBMC T cells (not recorded which). These receptors all stem from a man aged 18 to 29 in good health.

The chain carries TRBV12-3 or TRBV12-4 and TRBJ1-5. The CDR3 has 13 amino acids. The CDR3 is CASSGGGNQPQHF.

V is TRBV4-2 and J is TRBJ2-4. The V gene's germline CDR1 is LGHNA and CDR2 YNFKEQ. The CDR3 length is 17 residues. The CDR3 spells CASSQDPTRIAKNIQYF.

This chain joins TRBV12-3 or TRBV12-4 and TRBJ2-1; TCRdb selects TRBD2, and the lack of DNA leaves this call unchecked. The CDR3 spans 17 residues. CDR3 sequence reads: CASSSRRTSGIRNEQFF.

The rearrangement uses TRBV5-1 and TRBJ2-1. Germline V gene sequence: CDR1 SGHRS, CDR2 YFSETQ. CDR3 size: 14 residues. CDR3 in amino acids: CASSLYHRGNEQFF. The full variable domain, rest sourced from reference TRBV5-1 and TRBJ2-1, is KAGVTQTPRYLIKTRGQQVTLSCSPISGHRSVSWYQQTPGQGLQFLFEYFSETQRNKGNFPGRFSGRQFSNSRSEMNVSTLELGDSALYLCASSLYHRGNEQFFGPGTRLTVL.

The chain couples TRBV7-9 to TRBJ2-2; TCRdb names TRBD1, which stays unverified in the absence of DNA. Germline-derived CDR1 and CDR2 are SEHNR and FQNEAQ (reference sequence). This CDR3 region has 13 residues. The CDR3 is CASSEGTIGELFF.

This sequence joins TRBV28 and TRBJ1-1. The CDR3 has 12 amino acids. The germline V gene has CDR1 MDHEN and CDR2 SYDVKM. CDR3 sequence reads: CASSFGYTEAFF.

The J gene is TRBJ2-1, the V gene TRBV20-1. The CDR3 is 14 amino acids. Germline CDR1 reads DFQATT; CDR2 reads SNEGSKA (reference sequence). CDR3 loop: CSARGLASHNEQFF.

The CDR3 reads CASSLAGSTNEKLFF. This chain joins TRBV5-1 and TRBJ1-4. The CDR3 sequence is 15 residues long. CDR1 and CDR2 (germline): SGHRS, YFSETQ.

V usage is TRBV12-3 or TRBV12-4 and J usage is TRBJ2-7. The CDR3 runs 13 residues. The CDR3 sequence: CASGRTETYEQYF.

This sequence joins TRBV12-3 or TRBV12-4 and TRBJ2-3; TCRdb calls TRBD1, which cannot be checked without DNA. The CDR3 runs to 15 residues. The CDR3: CASSPGVRNTDTQYF.

V is TRBV10-2 and J is TRBJ2-2; with no DNA, the TCRdb D assignment of TRBD2 cannot be verified. This CDR3 contains 14 residues. Per germline, CDR1 WSHSY and CDR2 SAAADI. The CDR3 is CASSEGLGTGELFF.

The chain joins TRBV2 to TRBJ1-4. The CDR3 is 15 amino acids. The germline gives CDR1 SNHLY, CDR2 FYNNEI. CDR3 residues: CASSEAGEPNEKLFF.